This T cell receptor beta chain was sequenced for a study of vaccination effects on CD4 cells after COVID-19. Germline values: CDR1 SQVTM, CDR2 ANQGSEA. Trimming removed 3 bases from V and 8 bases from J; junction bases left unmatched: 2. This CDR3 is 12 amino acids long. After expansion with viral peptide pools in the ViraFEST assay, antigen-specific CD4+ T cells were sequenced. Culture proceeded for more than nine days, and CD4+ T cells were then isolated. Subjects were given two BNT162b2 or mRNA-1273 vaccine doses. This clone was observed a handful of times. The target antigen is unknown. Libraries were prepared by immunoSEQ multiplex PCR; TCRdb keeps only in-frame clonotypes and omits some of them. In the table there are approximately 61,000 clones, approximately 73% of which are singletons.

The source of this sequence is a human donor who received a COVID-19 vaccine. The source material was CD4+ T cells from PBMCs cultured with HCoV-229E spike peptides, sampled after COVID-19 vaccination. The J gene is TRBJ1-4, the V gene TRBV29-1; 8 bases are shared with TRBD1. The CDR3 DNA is TGCAGCGTTGAGACAGGGGAGGAAAAACTGTTTTTT. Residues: CSVETGEEKLFF.